The rows below give T cell receptor beta chains drawn from one sample of a study of CD8+CD57+ T cells in acquired aplastic anemia. One entry per CDR3 protein results from TCRdb running MiXCR on the reads. Of roughly 500,000 distinct CDR3 sequences listed, approximately 33% were seen once; the top ten hold around 0.82%. Sequencing was carried out using sorted CD4+, CD8+, or CD8+CD57+ T cells (not recorded which) from PBMCs. These receptors all come from a human donor with aplastic anemia. Each CDR3 is given with its conserved first and last residue. D genes are given only for firm matches. Size tells how often a clone was seen (once, few, many) or the class of an expanded clone, and some rows leave it out.

J: TRBJ1-1
length: 15
V: TRBV5-1
size: .
D: .
CDR3: CASSLVPVPSTEAFF
DNA: TGCGCCAGCAGCTTGGTACCGGTCCCTAGCACTGAAGCTTTCTTT

J: TRBJ2-4
length: 15
V: TRBV7-3
size: .
D: .
CDR3: CASSLDGLAKNIQYF
DNA: TGTGCCAGCAGCCTCGACGGGCTAGCCAAAAACATTCAGTACTTC

J: TRBJ2-2
length: 15
V: TRBV20-1
size: .
D: .
CDR3: CSAPRSGPNTGELVF
DNA: TGCAGTGCCCCACGAAGCGGTCCGAACACCGGGGAGCTGGTTTTT

J: TRBJ2-7
length: 16
V: TRBV10-2
size: many
D: .
CDR3: CASRGGQNSNSYEQYF
DNA: TGCGCCAGCAGGGGAGGTCAGAACAGTAACTCCTACGAGCAGTACTTC

J: TRBJ1-6
length: 12
V: TRBV10-3
size: many
D: .
CDR3: CASSDLLPPLHF
DNA: TGTGCCAGCAGTGATCTCTTGCCACCCCTCCACTTT

J: TRBJ2-7
length: 17
V: TRBV5-4
size: .
D: TRBD1
CDR3: CASSLGRLDRVSYEQYF
DNA: TGTGCCAGCAGCTTGGGAAGGTTGGACAGGGTCTCCTACGAGCAGTACTTC

J: TRBJ2-1
length: 14
V: TRBV29-1
size: many
D: TRBD2
CDR3: CSVEVVTGGDEQFF
DNA: TGCAGCGTTGAAGTGGTCACGGGGGGTGATGAGCAGTTCTTC

J: TRBJ1-2
length: 16
V: TRBV11-2
size: few
D: TRBD1
CDR3: CASSLGHRGSGYGYTF
DNA: TGTGCCAGCAGCTTAGGCCACAGGGGCTCGGGCTATGGCTACACCTTC

J: TRBJ2-1
length: 16
V: TRBV19
size: .
D: .
CDR3: CASRPLTSTGYNERFF
DNA: TGTGCCAGTAGGCCCCTAACTAGCACGGGCTACAATGAGCGGTTCTTC

J: TRBJ2-7
length: 18
V: TRBV29-1
size: few
D: TRBD2
CDR3: CSVFKQGLAGLSTYEQYF
DNA: TGCAGCGTTTTTAAGCAAGGGCTAGCGGGATTATCGACCTACGAGCAGTACTTC

J: TRBJ2-7
length: 14
V: TRBV14
size: .
D: .
CDR3: CASSLRGGVYEQYF
DNA: TGTGCCAGCAGCCTAAGGGGGGGCGTCTACGAGCAGTACTTC

J: TRBJ1-5
length: 15
V: TRBV4-2
size: many
D: .
CDR3: CASSQDGQNNQPQHF
DNA: TGTGCCAGCAGCCAAGACGGACAGAATAATCAGCCCCAGCATTTT

J: TRBJ2-5
length: 15
V: TRBV9
size: .
D: .
CDR3: CASSVTIGQQETQYF
DNA: TGTGCCAGCAGCGTCACCATCGGACAGCAAGAGACCCAGTACTTC

J: TRBJ2-7
length: 15
V: TRBV5-6
size: .
D: .
CDR3: CASNLGAHILREQYF
DNA: TGTGCCAGCAACTTGGGGGCCCATATCTTGAGGGAGCAGTACTTC

J: TRBJ1-1
length: 15
V: TRBV2
size: few
D: .
CDR3: CASSEAVSGVTEAFF
DNA: TGTGCCAGCAGTGAAGCGGTTTCAGGGGTCACTGAAGCTTTCTTT

J: TRBJ2-1
length: 13
V: TRBV7-7
size: many
D: .
CDR3: CASSLFLYNEQFF
DNA: TGTGCTAGCAGCTTGTTTCTCTACAATGAGCAGTTCTTC

J: TRBJ1-1
length: 12
V: TRBV19
size: many
D: .
CDR3: CASSQRVGEAFF
DNA: TGTGCCAGCAGTCAGAGGGTTGGTGAAGCTTTCTTT

J: TRBJ1-1
length: 15
V: TRBV5-1
size: .
D: TRBD1
CDR3: CASSLGTVMNTEAFF
DNA: TGCGCCAGCAGCTTAGGGACAGTGATGAACACTGAAGCTTTCTTT

J: TRBJ2-1
length: 15
V: TRBV10-3
size: many
D: TRBD2
CDR3: CAISEMAGGQSEQFF
DNA: TGTGCCATCAGTGAGATGGCGGGGGGGCAAAGTGAGCAGTTCTTC

J: TRBJ1-2
length: 16
V: TRBV11-2
size: many
D: .
CDR3: CASSQTGLPTNYGYTF
DNA: TGTGCCAGCAGCCAAACAGGGTTGCCCACTAACTATGGCTACACCTTC

J: TRBJ2-3
length: 14
V: TRBV4-2
size: few
D: .
CDR3: CASDGDTSTDTQYF
DNA: TGTGCCAGCGACGGGGATACTAGCACAGATACGCAGTATTTT

J: TRBJ1-6
length: 14
V: TRBV12-3/TRBV12-4
size: few
D: .
CDR3: CASSLVSGVSSLHF
DNA: TGTGCCAGCAGTTTAGTGTCAGGGGTTTCGTCCCTCCACTTT

J: TRBJ2-1
length: 11
V: TRBV2
size: .
D: .
CDR3: CASSAMNEQFF
DNA: TGTGCCAGCAGTGCCATGAATGAGCAGTTCTTC

J: TRBJ2-7
length: 15
V: TRBV7-2
size: .
D: .
CDR3: CASSQEGKGSYEQYF
DNA: TGCGCCAGCAGCCAAGAAGGCAAAGGGTCCTACGAGCAGTACTTC

J: TRBJ1-2
length: 15
V: TRBV15
size: .
D: .
CDR3: CATSRDLGMSYGYTF
DNA: TGTGCCACCAGCAGAGATTTAGGGATGAGCTATGGCTACACCTTC

J: TRBJ2-3
length: 16
V: TRBV9
size: many
D: TRBD2
CDR3: CASSADASGGTDTQYF
DNA: TGTGCCAGCAGCGCGGACGCTAGCGGGGGGACAGATACGCAGTATTTT

J: TRBJ2-5
length: 13
V: TRBV24-1
size: many
D: .
CDR3: CATSDHPQETQYF
DNA: TGTGCCACCAGTGATCACCCTCAAGAGACCCAGTACTTC

J: TRBJ1-2
length: 14
V: TRBV2
size: .
D: .
CDR3: CASSDIYSGDGYTF
DNA: TGTGCCAGCAGCGACATCTACTCTGGAGATGGCTACACCTTC

J: TRBJ2-1
length: 17
V: TRBV12-3/TRBV12-4
size: .
D: .
CDR3: CASSHREGPWPNNEQFF
DNA: TGTGCCAGCAGTCATAGGGAAGGCCCCTGGCCTAACAATGAGCAGTTCTTC

J: TRBJ1-1
length: 16
V: TRBV9
size: few
D: .
CDR3: CASSVAMRAGDTEAFF
DNA: TGTGCCAGCAGCGTAGCTATGAGGGCGGGGGACACTGAAGCTTTCTTT

J: TRBJ1-1
length: 15
V: TRBV2
size: .
D: TRBD1
CDR3: CASSSQGARNTEAFF
DNA: TGTGCCAGCAGTAGTCAGGGGGCGCGTAACACTGAAGCTTTCTTT

J: TRBJ2-1
length: 16
V: TRBV10-2
size: many
D: TRBD2
CDR3: CASSTQLAGVGNEQFF
DNA: TGCGCCAGCTCTACGCAACTAGCGGGAGTGGGGAATGAGCAGTTCTTC

J: TRBJ1-2
length: 13
V: TRBV7-8
size: many
D: .
CDR3: CASSLPGAYGYTF
DNA: TGTGCCAGCAGCCTTCCAGGGGCCTATGGCTACACCTTC

J: TRBJ2-5
length: 16
V: TRBV7-8
size: many
D: .
CDR3: CASSLKQIAIIETQYF
DNA: TGTGCCAGCAGCTTAAAGCAGATAGCTATCATCGAGACCCAGTACTTC

J: TRBJ1-2
length: 14
V: TRBV20-1
size: many
D: TRBD1
CDR3: CSARDARTGGGYTF
DNA: TGCAGTGCTAGAGACGCAAGGACAGGGGGAGGCTACACCTTC

J: TRBJ2-7
length: 13
V: TRBV5-1
size: .
D: TRBD1
CDR3: CASRMEQGSEQYF
DNA: TGCGCCAGCAGAATGGAACAGGGGAGCGAGCAGTACTTC

J: TRBJ1-1
length: 16
V: TRBV25-1
size: many
D: TRBD1
CDR3: CASSGRAGQAHVEAFF
DNA: TGTGCCAGCAGCGGAAGGGCGGGACAGGCCCACGTTGAAGCTTTCTTT

J: TRBJ2-3
length: 15
V: TRBV2
size: many
D: TRBD2
CDR3: CASRYGTSGGDTQYF
DNA: TGTGCCAGCAGGTACGGGACTAGCGGAGGAGATACGCAGTATTTT

J: TRBJ1-4
length: 16
V: TRBV3-1
size: .
D: .
CDR3: CASSPRTVATNEKLFF
DNA: TGTGCCAGCAGCCCCCGGACAGTTGCAACTAATGAAAAACTGTTTTTT

J: TRBJ2-7
length: 15
V: TRBV15
size: many
D: .
CDR3: CATSRGGGGNYEQYF
DNA: TGTGCCACCAGCAGAGGGGGGGGGGGCAACTACGAGCAGTACTTC

J: TRBJ2-3
length: 14
V: TRBV7-2
size: many
D: .
CDR3: CASSPALVADTQYF
DNA: TGTGCCAGCAGCCCTGCACTAGTAGCAGATACGCAGTATTTT

J: TRBJ2-7
length: 14
V: TRBV6-1
size: many
D: TRBD1
CDR3: CASSAPGQGYEQYF
DNA: TGTGCCAGCAGCGCCCCGGGACAGGGATACGAGCAGTACTTC

J: TRBJ2-3
length: 14
V: TRBV5-1
size: .
D: .
CDR3: CASSLVGGPDTQYF
DNA: TGCGCCAGCAGCTTGGTGGGTGGGCCGGATACGCAGTATTTT

J: TRBJ1-2
length: 14
V: TRBV6-5
size: .
D: TRBD1
CDR3: CPSSYSGQGYGYTF
DNA: TGTCCCAGCAGTTACTCCGGACAGGGTTACGGCTACACCTTC

J: TRBJ1-2
length: 16
V: TRBV10-3
size: many
D: TRBD1
CDR3: CAISDPGTGDIYGYTF
DNA: TGTGCCATCAGTGATCCCGGGACAGGGGACATTTATGGCTACACCTTC

J: TRBJ2-2
length: 12
V: TRBV29-1
size: many
D: .
CDR3: CSVHGWTGELFF
DNA: TGCAGCGTCCACGGTTGGACCGGGGAGCTGTTTTTT

J: TRBJ1-2
length: 17
V: TRBV11-2
size: few
D: TRBD1
CDR3: CASSLDFARGQREGYTF
DNA: TGTGCCAGCAGCTTAGATTTCGCTAGGGGGCAACGGGAAGGCTACACCTTC

J: TRBJ1-5
length: 18
V: TRBV25-1
size: many
D: .
CDR3: CASSEGVYGGGSNQPQHF
DNA: TGTGCCAGCAGTGAGGGTGTTTACGGGGGGGGAAGCAATCAGCCCCAGCATTTT

J: TRBJ2-7
length: 13
V: TRBV19
size: .
D: .
CDR3: CASSAGTITEQYF
DNA: TGTGCCAGTAGTGCAGGGACCATAACCGAGCAGTACTTC

J: TRBJ1-1
length: 13
V: TRBV19
size: many
D: TRBD1
CDR3: CASSHRGHTEAFF
DNA: TGTGCCAGTAGTCACAGGGGCCACACTGAAGCTTTCTTT

J: TRBJ2-1
length: 14
V: TRBV5-6
size: .
D: .
CDR3: CASSPRRIYNEQFF
DNA: TGTGCCAGCAGCCCCCGCAGGATCTACAATGAGCAGTTCTTC

J: TRBJ1-4
length: 14
V: TRBV20-1
size: few
D: .
CDR3: CSAGGGGLDEKLFF
DNA: TGCAGTGCTGGCGGCGGGGGCCTGGATGAAAAACTGTTTTTT

J: TRBJ1-2
length: 16
V: TRBV7-2
size: medium-sized
D: TRBD1
CDR3: CASSPNRGQGNYGYTF
DNA: TGTGCCAGCAGCCCGAACCGGGGACAGGGAAACTATGGCTACACCTTC